The 21 T cell receptor beta chains presented below share a single source sample, sequenced in a study of B cell selection in AIRE deficiency. The sorted conventional CD4 T cells were gated as CD4+CD127+. The table came from immunoSEQ multiplex PCR; TCRdb's copy has only in-frame clones and leaves some out. The sample includes some 24,000 clones, 95% to 98% of them seen just once. Material for sequencing was CD4+CD127+ conventional T cells sorted from PBMCs. The receptor source for this set is a human donor in good health.

The CDR3 spells CASSVGTGGIVSEQYF. The DNA of the CDR3 is TGTGCCAGCAGCGTAGGGACAGGGGGCATCGTGTCCGAGCAGTACTTC. The rearrangement uses TRBV9 and TRBJ2-7; 11 bases agree with TRBD1. The length of the CDR3 is 16 residues. Germline CDR1 is SGDLS and CDR2 is YYNGEE. Losses at the gene ends were 0 bases for V and 6 bases for J; bases not matched to a gene: 8.

The rearrangement joins TRBV2 to TRBJ2-3; D may be TRBD2 (5 bases). This CDR3 is 14 amino acids long. Germline assignment: CDR1 SNHLY and CDR2 FYNNEI. Trimming pared 0 bases from V and 7 bases from J, leaving 11 bases between. CDR3 sequence: CASSEARVGNTQYF. The CDR3 DNA follows: TGTGCCAGCAGTGAAGCGAGGGTCGGGAATACGCAGTATTTT. Variable domain in full (rest from reference TRBV2 and TRBJ2-3): EPEVTQTPSHQVTQMGQEVILRCVPISNHLYFYWYRQILGQKVEFLVSFYNNEISEKSEIFDDQFSVERPDGSNFTLKIRSTKLEDSAMYFCASSEARVGNTQYFGPGTRLTVL.

J is TRBJ1-2 and V is TRBV6-6; 8 bases fit TRBD1. Trimming took 6 bases from V and 7 from J; bases not matched to a gene: 10. CDR3 length: 14 residues. CDR1 is MNHNY, CDR2 SVGAGI, per germline (reference sequence). The CDR3 sequence is CASSTDRVGFGYTF. CDR3 DNA sequence: TGTGCCAGCAGCACGGACAGGGTAGGGTTTGGCTACACCTTC.

The J gene is TRBJ2-1, the V gene TRBV28; D not certain. The CDR3 loop spans 14 amino acids. V shed 6 bases and J shed 7 bases, with 16 bases lying between them. Per the germline V gene, CDR1 is MDHEN and CDR2 is SYDVKM. For the CDR3, the DNA is TGTGCCAGCAGCCCTATTCGGAGCCGGAATGAGCAGTTCTTC. Amino acids: CASSPIRSRNEQFF.

This clone was observed a single time. This chain links TRBV7-9 with TRBJ1-1; D might be TRBD1 (5 bases). CDR3 length equals 13 residues. V was pared by 1 base and J by 7 bases, with 10 bases between. Per the germline V gene, CDR1 is SEHNR and CDR2 is FQNEAQ (reference sequence). The DNA for the CDR3 is TGTGCCAGCAGCTTAGGGACACCGGATGAAGCTTTCTTT. Translating it yields CASSLGTPDEAFF.

The chain employs TRBV28 and TRBJ2-5; D gene uncertain. V was clipped by 4 bases and J by 2 bases, with 14 bases between them. CDR1 MDHEN and CDR2 SYDVKM come from the germline V gene. The CDR3 is 15 residues long. The CDR3 nucleotides read TGTGCCAGCAGTTATCAAGGGATGGCGCAAGAGACCCAGTACTTC. It yields the protein CASSYQGMAQETQYF.

The V and J genes are TRBV5-8 and TRBJ1-2, with D hard to call. V was trimmed by 0 bases and J by 1 base, leaving 16 bases between them. The CDR3 has 17 residues. Germline V gene sequence: CDR1 SGHTS, CDR2 YDEGEE. The CDR3 sequence: CASSLVPEFGFNYGYTF. CDR3 nucleotides: TGTGCCAGCAGCTTGGTCCCTGAATTTGGTTTTAACTATGGCTACACCTTC.

The rearrangement joins TRBV18 to TRBJ2-7, with no clear D. Trimming removed 3 bases from V and 2 bases from J, with 14 bases in between. CDR3 size: 15 residues. Per germline, CDR1 KGHSH and CDR2 LQKENI. The CDR3 DNA sequence: TGTGCCAGCTCACCCCCGGGTCGGGCCGCCTACGAGCAGTACTTC. It translates to CASSPPGRAAYEQYF. The full variable domain, completed using reference TRBV18 and TRBJ2-7, is NAGVMQNPRHLVRRRGQEARLRCSPMKGHSHVYWYRQLPEEGLKFMVYLQKENIIDESGMPKERFSAEFPKEGPSILRIQQVVRGDSAAYFCASSPPGRAAYEQYFGPGTRLTVT.

The CDR3 region is CASGPGGQTGAGELFF. CDR3 DNA sequence: TGTGCTAGTGGCCCTGGGGGACAGACGGGCGCCGGGGAGCTGTTTTTT. This chain joins TRBV12-5 and TRBJ2-2; the match to TRBD1 covers 7 bases. The germline V gene has CDR1 LGHNT and CDR2 FRNRAP. This CDR3 is built from 16 residues. V lost 6 bases and J lost 6; bases outside the gene matches: 13.

The chain couples TRBV18 to TRBJ2-3, with 9 bases lining up with TRBD2. V was clipped by 4 bases and J by 1 base; unmatched bases: 3. The germline CDR1 and CDR2 sequences are KGHSH and LQKENI. The CDR3 sequence is 15 residues long. In DNA form, the CDR3 reads TGTGCCAGCTCACTCCGACTAGCGGGCACAGATACGCAGTATTTT. Protein: CASSLRLAGTDTQYF.

The J gene is TRBJ2-3, the V gene TRBV4-2; no clear D. CDR1 LGHNA and CDR2 YNFKEQ come from the germline V gene. CDR3 length equals 16 residues. Trimming shortened V by 1 base and J by 0 bases, and 11 bases separated the two germline ends. The CDR3 region has the DNA TGTGCCAGCAGCCAAGTGTCAGGTCTTAGCACAGATACGCAGTATTTT. Translated, it gives CASSQVSGLSTDTQYF.

Remarks on this clone: Other DNA variants within this sample encode the same CDR3. The chain combines TRBV5-1 with TRBJ2-3; D unclear. Germline values: CDR1 SGHRS, CDR2 YFSETQ. Trimming stripped 0 bases from V and 3 bases from J, with 5 bases between. The CDR3 covers 13 residues. The CDR3 sequence is CASSLVPTDTQYF. The CDR3 nucleotides are TGCGCCAGCAGCTTGGTACCGACAGATACGCAGTATTTT.

The rearrangement joins TRBV18 to TRBJ2-6; D gene unclear. V was clipped by 5 bases and J by 1 base, with 30 bases between them. The CDR3 spans 22 residues. Germline V gene lookup returns CDR1 KGHSH and CDR2 LQKENI. The CDR3 DNA is TGTGCCAGCTCAGAAGGAACCCGGGCCCGCCCCCCCTCCATATCTGGGGCCAACGTCCTGACTTTC. This encodes CASSEGTRARPPSISGANVLTF.

This clone was observed once. In DNA form, the CDR3 reads TGTGCCAGCAGTTCGGACAGTGGGTCACCCCTCCACTTT. Protein: CASSSDSGSPLHF. The rearrangement joins TRBV6-6 to TRBJ1-6; D is possibly TRBD1 (6 bases). V dropped 4 bases and J dropped 10 bases, with 11 bases sitting between them. The CDR3 loop spans 13 amino acids. Looked up from germline, CDR1 is MNHNY and CDR2 is SVGAGI (reference sequence).

The V call is TRBV28, the J call TRBJ2-7; 8 bases line up with TRBD1. Germline V gene data show CDR1 as MDHEN and CDR2 as SYDVKM. V lost 4 bases to trimming and J lost 1 base; unmatched junction nucleotides: 6. This CDR3 has 15 residues. In DNA, the CDR3 is TGTGCCAGCAGTTCACTTACAGGGGGATCCTACGAGCAGTACTTC. Its protein is CASSSLTGGSYEQYF.

The V call is TRBV7-2, the J call TRBJ2-2; D perhaps matches TRBD2 (6 bases). Germline-derived CDR1 and CDR2 are SGHTA and FQGNSA. This CDR3 region has 14 residues. Trimming removed 4 bases at V and 2 bases at J, with 8 bases between. CDR3 protein: CASSSGANTGELFF. The CDR3 DNA reads as TGTGCCAGCAGCTCGGGAGCTAACACCGGGGAGCTGTTTTTT.

CDR3 amino acids: CASSQEPNSPPPQHF. CDR3 bases: TGCGCCAGCAGCCAAGAACCCAATTCCCCGCCGCCCCAGCATTTT. This chain links TRBV4-1 with TRBJ1-5; D remains ambiguous. Germline assignment: CDR1 MGHRA and CDR2 YSYEKL. The V and J ends lost 0 bases and 9 bases respectively, with 15 bases between them. The CDR3 is 15 amino acids.

In its sample, this clone was seen once. Written as DNA, the CDR3 is TGTGCCAGCAGCTTAGCAGCCGGTCGGGAGACCCAGTACTTC. Protein product: CASSLAAGRETQYF. The genes are TRBV7-2 and TRBJ2-5, with D unresolved. The CDR3 runs to 14 residues. Per the germline V gene, CDR1 is SGHTA and CDR2 is FQGNSA. V lost 0 bases and J lost 5, with 10 bases in between.

In its sample, this clone was seen a few times. The chain is built from TRBV11-2 and TRBJ2-1; TRBD2 aligns across 10 bases. Trimming at V came to 1 base and at J to 7 bases, leaving 10 bases not matched to a gene. The CDR3 length is 17 residues. CDR1 is SGHAT, CDR2 FQNNGV, per germline. CDR3 nucleotide sequence: TGTGCCAGCAGCTTAGCGTTCCCAGCGGGAGGGGAGAATGAGCAGTTCTTC. Translated: CASSLAFPAGGENEQFF.

V is TRBV6-5 and J is TRBJ2-1; D is unclear. Trimming removed 6 bases at V and 7 bases at J, with 13 bases between. This CDR3 contains 13 residues. Germline V gives CDR1 MNHEY, CDR2 SVGAGI. CDR3 DNA: TGTGCCAGCAGAAATCTCGGCAGAAATGAGCAGTTCTTC. Protein product: CASRNLGRNEQFF.

This rearrangement joins TRBV2 to TRBJ2-2; 7 bases align to TRBD1. V shed 8 bases and J 0 bases; nucleotides not matched to a gene: 9. The CDR3 extends over 16 amino acids. From germline, CDR1 is SNHLY and CDR2 FYNNEI. Here the CDR3 DNA reads TGTGCCAGCGGGACAGCCCAACTTCCGAACACCGGGGAGCTGTTTTTT. Translated, it gives CASGTAQLPNTGELFF. Drawing the rest from reference TRBV2 and TRBJ2-2, the complete variable domain is EPEVTQTPSHQVTQMGQEVILRCVPISNHLYFYWYRQILGQKVEFLVSFYNNEISEKSEIFDDQFSVERPDGSNFTLKIRSTKLEDSAMYFCASGTAQLPNTGELFFGEGSRLTVL.